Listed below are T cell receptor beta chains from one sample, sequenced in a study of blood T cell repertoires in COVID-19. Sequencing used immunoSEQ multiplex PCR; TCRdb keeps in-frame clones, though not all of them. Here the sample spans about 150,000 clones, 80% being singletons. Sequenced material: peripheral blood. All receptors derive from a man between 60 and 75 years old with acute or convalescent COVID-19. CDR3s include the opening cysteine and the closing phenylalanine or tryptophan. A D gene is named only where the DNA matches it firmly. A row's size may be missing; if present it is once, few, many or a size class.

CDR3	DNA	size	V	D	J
CASSGGIAGGLDTQYF	TGTGCCAGCAGTGGGGGCATAGCGGGAGGGCTAGATACGCAGTATTTT	once	TRBV2	TRBD2	TRBJ2-3
CASSYRDSLREKLFF	TGTGCCAGCAGTTACAGGGACTCCCTAAGGGAAAAACTGTTTTTT	.	TRBV6-5	.	TRBJ1-4
CASSFRGTSGGLNEQFF	TGTGCCAGCAGCTTTCGTGGGACTAGCGGGGGACTTAATGAGCAGTTCTTC	.	TRBV7-2	TRBD2	TRBJ2-1
CASSPLPQGQETQYF	TGTGCCAGCTCACCATTACCGCAGGGGCAAGAGACCCAGTACTTC	once	TRBV18	.	TRBJ2-5
CASSVVGGATDTQYF	TGTGCCAGCAGCGTAGTAGGGGGGGCCACAGATACGCAGTATTTT	.	TRBV9	.	TRBJ2-3
CASSFAGEGYEQYF	TGTGCCAGCAGCTTCGCAGGGGAAGGGTACGAGCAGTACTTC	.	TRBV7-2	.	TRBJ2-7
CASTRWTGVGEQFF	TGTGCCAGCACCCGATGGACAGGAGTGGGTGAGCAGTTCTTC	.	TRBV9	TRBD1	TRBJ2-1
CASRSGQGAGDYGYTF	TGTGCCAGCAGATCGGGACAGGGGGCAGGGGACTATGGCTACACCTTC	.	TRBV28	TRBD1	TRBJ1-2
CASSLEGGWAEFTDTQYF	TGTGCCAGCAGCTTAGAAGGAGGGTGGGCAGAATTCACAGATACGCAGTATTTT	.	TRBV11-2	.	TRBJ2-3
CASRLDHRGGEQYF	TGTGCCAGCAGGTTGGATCACCGGGGGGGGGAGCAGTACTTC	.	TRBV6-5	TRBD2	TRBJ2-7
CASSQGGYGYTF	TGTGCCAGCAGCCAAGGAGGATATGGCTACACCTTC	.	TRBV3-1/TRBV3-2	.	TRBJ1-2
CASSVRADPGKETQYF	TGTGCCAGCAGCGTTAGAGCCGACCCGGGGAAAGAGACCCAGTACTTC	few	TRBV9	.	TRBJ2-5
CASSVAQRPSNEQFF	TGTGCCAGCAGCGTTGCCCAGCGCCCGTCCAATGAGCAGTTCTTC	.	TRBV9	.	TRBJ2-1
CASRYARQGSGYTF	TGTGCCAGCAGGTACGCAAGACAGGGAAGTGGCTACACCTTC	.	TRBV2	TRBD1	TRBJ1-2
CASSMRLAGSGPADTQYF	TGTGCCAGCAGCATGCGACTAGCGGGGAGCGGGCCCGCAGATACGCAGTATTTT	.	TRBV21-1	.	TRBJ2-3
CASSLAGATQYF	TGTGCCAGCAGTTTAGCGGGCGCTACGCAGTATTTT	.	TRBV6-2/TRBV6-3	TRBD2	TRBJ2-3
CSAEGAGTF	TGCAGTGCTGAGGGGGCAGGGACCTTC	.	TRBV20-1	TRBD1	TRBJ1-2
CASSQDPTANYGYTF	TGCGCCAGCAGCCAAGATCCCACAGCTAACTATGGCTACACCTTC	.	TRBV4-1	.	TRBJ1-2
CASSLSPDRVGGYTF	TGTGCCAGCAGCTTATCCCCCGACAGGGTTGGTGGCTACACCTTC	.	TRBV11-2	TRBD1	TRBJ1-2
CASSQDFGAHYEQYF	TGTGCCAGCAGCCAAGATTTTGGGGCTCACTACGAGCAGTACTTC	.	TRBV4-2	.	TRBJ2-7
CASSPDRAGGELFF	TGTGCCAGCAGCCCGGACAGGGCCGGCGGGGAGCTGTTTTTT	.	TRBV7-8	TRBD1	TRBJ2-2
CASSRDTQGEQYF	TGTGCCAGCAGCCGGGACACCCAAGGCGAGCAGTACTTC	.	TRBV2	.	TRBJ2-7
CASSPTVLGDTGELFF	TGCGCCAGCAGCCCGACAGTCCTTGGCGACACCGGGGAGCTGTTTTTT	few	TRBV5-1	.	TRBJ2-2
CASSQRVANTEAFF	TGTGCCAGTAGTCAGCGGGTCGCGAACACTGAAGCTTTCTTT	.	TRBV19	.	TRBJ1-1
CASSSPIRQAGEQFF	TGTGCCAGCAGCTCCCCGATCCGACAGGCCGGCGAGCAGTTCTTC	.	TRBV7-3	.	TRBJ2-1
CATSRGRGTGANVLTF	TGTGCCACCAGCAGAGGCAGGGGGACTGGGGCCAACGTCCTGACTTTC	few	TRBV15	TRBD1	TRBJ2-6
CASSVTGYSSYEQYF	TGTGCCAGTAGTGTGACAGGTTATAGCTCCTACGAGCAGTACTTC	once	TRBV19	.	TRBJ2-7
CASSIGTAHKETQYF	TGTGCCAGTAGTATAGGGACAGCCCACAAAGAGACCCAGTACTTC	.	TRBV19	.	TRBJ2-5
CASRPSAGASNEKLFF	TGTGCCAGCAGACCGTCTGCAGGGGCATCTAATGAAAAACTGTTTTTT	.	TRBV7-9	.	TRBJ1-4
CASSPGRSEQFF	TGTGCCAGCAGTCCCGGGAGATCTGAGCAGTTCTTC	.	TRBV27	.	TRBJ2-1
CASSQRGPSSGNTIYF	TGTGCCAGCAGCCAGCGGGGCCCGAGCTCTGGAAACACCATATATTTT	.	TRBV4-2	.	TRBJ1-3
CASSYSLAPSTDTQYF	TGTGCCAGCAGTTACTCGCTAGCGCCCAGCACAGATACGCAGTATTTT	.	TRBV6-2/TRBV6-3	.	TRBJ2-3
CASSQGTGLGSPLHF	TGTGCCAGCAGTCAAGGGACAGGCCTAGGGTCACCCCTCCACTTT	.	TRBV27	TRBD1	TRBJ1-6
CASSTYRGGETQYF	TGTGCCAGCAGTACCTACAGGGGGGGCGAGACCCAGTACTTC	.	TRBV6-5	.	TRBJ2-5
CASSPAWTEAFF	TGTGCCAGCTCACCAGCGTGGACTGAAGCTTTCTTT	.	TRBV18	.	TRBJ1-1
CASNTGTGSQETQYF	TGTGCCAGCAATACCGGGACAGGGAGTCAAGAGACCCAGTACTTC	.	TRBV5-6	TRBD1	TRBJ2-5
CSVANSGGAAYEQYF	TGCAGCGTTGCGAATAGCGGGGGGGCAGCTTACGAGCAGTACTTC	.	TRBV29-1	TRBD2	TRBJ2-7
CASRLAMGTVKFSNQPQHF	TGTGCAAGTCGCTTAGCGATGGGGACAGTCAAATTTAGCAATCAGCCCCAGCATTTT	few	TRBV12-2	.	TRBJ1-5
CASSRPGSNQPQHF	TGTGCCAGCAGCCGTCCAGGAAGCAATCAGCCCCAGCATTTT	.	TRBV6-2/TRBV6-3	.	TRBJ1-5
CASSLAIGGYNEQFF	TGTGCCAGCAGCTTGGCCATCGGGGGTTACAATGAGCAGTTCTTC	.	TRBV5-5	.	TRBJ2-1
CASSSTPLRGGNEQFF	TGTGCCAGCAGCTCCACCCCGTTGCGGGGGGGCAATGAGCAGTTCTTC	few	TRBV5-4	TRBD2	TRBJ2-1
CASSLRDRHMYGYTF	TGTGCCAGCAGTTTACGGGACAGGCATATGTATGGCTACACCTTC	few	TRBV28	TRBD1	TRBJ1-2
CASSQPLAGWTDTQYF	TGCGCCAGCAGCCAGCCGCTAGCGGGATGGACAGATACGCAGTATTTT	.	TRBV4-1	TRBD2	TRBJ2-3
CASSLGGTSGFNEQFF	TGCGCCAGCAGCTTGGGTGGGACTAGCGGGTTCAATGAGCAGTTCTTC	.	TRBV5-1	TRBD2	TRBJ2-1
CASTSSAGGSPLHF	TGTGCCAGCACCTCAAGTGCCGGAGGTTCACCCCTCCACTTT	few	TRBV6-5	.	TRBJ1-6
CASSVRGLASYNEQFF	TGTGCCAGCAGCGTGAGGGGACTAGCGAGCTACAATGAGCAGTTCTTC	.	TRBV9	TRBD2	TRBJ2-1
CASSLGTGLNEKLFF	TGTGCCAGCAGTTTGGGGACAGGTCTTAATGAAAAACTGTTTTTT	.	TRBV27	TRBD1	TRBJ1-4
CASSPPGQGYYGYTF	TGTGCCAGTAGTCCTCCGGGACAGGGGTACTATGGCTACACCTTC	.	TRBV19	TRBD1	TRBJ1-2
CASSPGQGGLFATNEKLFF	TGTGCCAGCAGCCCGGGACAGGGTGGCCTTTTTGCAACTAATGAAAAACTGTTTTTT	.	TRBV3-1/TRBV3-2	TRBD1	TRBJ1-4
CASSLLDEQFF	TGTGCCAGCAGCTTACTCGATGAGCAGTTCTTC	.	TRBV7-2	.	TRBJ2-1